Below, 9 T cell receptor beta chains from the same sample are listed, as sequenced in a study of blood T cell repertoires in COVID-19. Using immunoSEQ multiplex PCR, the repertoire was profiled, and TCRdb retains in-frame clones only, with some absent. Of about 90,000 clones listed, 85% to 95% are singletons. Source material: peripheral blood. The receptors were sampled from a woman aged 60 to 75 with active COVID-19.

The rearrangement joins TRBV2 to TRBJ1-5; 9 nucleotides agree with TRBD1. CDR1 is SNHLY and CDR2 is FYNNEI in the germline V gene. CDR3 length: 16 amino acids. Losses at the gene ends were 6 bases for V and 4 bases for J; bases not matched to a gene: 10. Here the CDR3 DNA reads TGTGCCAGCAGGAACCTCGGACAGGGGATGAATCAGCCCCAGCATTTT. Encoded protein: CASRNLGQGMNQPQHF.

The chain couples TRBV20-1 to TRBJ1-5, with TRBD1 matching over 7 bases. The CDR3 runs to 11 residues. The trim removed 6 bases at V and 11 bases at J, leaving 7 bases unmatched. Germline values: CDR1 DFQATT, CDR2 SNEGSKA (reference sequence). CDR3 nucleotides: TGCAGTGCGGCTGACAGGGAAGCCCAGCATTTT. Translation gives CSAADREAQHF.

The chain carries TRBV10-3 and TRBJ2-3; D not certain. The CDR3 consists of 15 residues. The V gene's germline CDR1 is ENHRY and CDR2 SYGVKD. Trimming shortened V by 0 bases and J by 2 bases, and 9 bases separated the two germline ends. The CDR3 region has the DNA TGTGCCATCAGTGAGTCGCAACTTAACACAGATACGCAGTATTTT. Translating gives CAISESQLNTDTQYF.

The chain combines TRBV2 with TRBJ2-3, with 15 bases identical to TRBD2. Germline-derived CDR1 and CDR2 are SNHLY and FYNNEI. The CDR3 totals 14 residues. Germline trimming cut 9 bases from V and 6 bases from J; bases unmatched to any gene: 4. In DNA form, the CDR3 reads TGTGCCAGTAGGACTAGCGGGGGGGCGGATACGCAGTATTTT. Its translation is CASRTSGGADTQYF.

V usage is TRBV5-6 and J usage is TRBJ1-4; 10 bases line up with TRBD1. CDR3 size: 15 residues. Germline CDR1 SGHDT, CDR2 YYEEEE. After removal of 4 bases from V and 5 bases from J, the junction contained 5 bases not matched to a gene. The CDR3 DNA reads as TGTGCCAGCAGCACGGGGACAGGGGAGAATGAAAAACTGTTTTTT. Translated, it gives CASSTGTGENEKLFF.

The chain is built from TRBV2 and TRBJ2-1; 11 bases align to TRBD1. CDR1 is SNHLY and CDR2 is FYNNEI in the germline V gene. Losses at the gene ends were 6 bases for V and 10 bases for J; bases not matched to a gene: 23. CDR3 size: 19 residues. The CDR3 here is CASRRTGGARTRESSEQFF. The CDR3 region has the DNA TGTGCCAGCAGACGGACAGGGGGCGCGAGGACGAGGGAGTCTAGCGAGCAGTTCTTC.

V and J are TRBV7-9 and TRBJ2-1; D is perhaps TRBD2 (6 bases). Germline assignment: CDR1 SEHNR and CDR2 FQNEAQ (reference sequence). This CDR3 region has 15 residues. Trimming took 3 bases from V and 3 from J, leaving 12 bases between them. The CDR3 is CASSLPIAVYNEQFF. The CDR3 bases are TGTGCCAGCAGCTTGCCCATAGCGGTCTACAATGAGCAGTTCTTC. The variable domain in full, completed from reference TRBV7-9 and TRBJ2-1, reads DTGVSQNPRHKITKRGQNVTFRCDPISEHNRLYWYRQTLGQGPEFLTYFQNEAQLEKSRLLSDRFSAERPKGSFSTLEIQRTEQGDSAMYLCASSLPIAVYNEQFFGPGTRLTVL.

This sequence joins TRBV7-3 and TRBJ2-7, with a possible D match to TRBD2 (6 bases). Between the trimmed V and J ends, which lost 1 base and 0 bases, there was a span of 10 bases. Germline-derived CDR1 and CDR2 are SGHTA and FQGTGA. The CDR3 totals 15 residues. DNA of the CDR3: TGTGCCAGCAGCTTAAAGGGCGGGGACTCCTACGAGCAGTACTTC. Translation: CASSLKGGDSYEQYF.

This chain uses TRBV6-6 with TRBJ2-2; 8 bases agree with TRBD2. This CDR3 has 14 residues. The ends lost 8 bases at V and 4 bases at J; junction bases unmatched: 6. Per the germline V gene, CDR1 is MNHNY and CDR2 is SVGAGI (reference sequence). CDR3 amino acids: CASDLRGGTGELFF. In nucleotides, the CDR3 is TGTGCCAGCGACCTCCGGGGGGGCACCGGGGAGCTGTTTTTT.